What follows describes a single T cell receptor (beta chain). This clonotype came up a few times. Its antigen target is currently unknown. Base quality data are lacking; no much larger clone is found one base away. This sample's time point label indicates: newly diagnosed GD, antithyroid drugs for less than 3 months. RNA was extracted from PBMCs in TRIzol for both TCR sequencing and RNA sequencing. The diagnosis of Graves' disease followed American Thyroid Association guidelines. Recruitment of patients was carried out at an endocrinology department in Xi'an, China. Each patient gave approximately 9 milliliters of peripheral blood, collected in an EDTA anticoagulant tube. Ficoll Paque Plus density gradient separation was used to isolate PBMCs, and no further T cell sorting was done. An Agilent 2100 Bioanalyzer and agarose gel were used to check RNA quality, while a NanoDrop 2000 measured RNA concentration.

V is cut by 2 bases and J by 4 bases, and the space between the germline ends is 10 bases. Measured from the cysteine to the phenylalanine, the CDR3 is 14 residues long. Only the CDR3 region is kept as DNA, spanning 42 bases read in frame from base 1. Reading the germline V gene gives CDR1 MNHEY and CDR2 SVGEGT. The library was produced with multiplex PCR. TCRdb names Illumina HiSeq 4000 as the instrument used. CDR3 regions were amplified by Arm-PCR with iRepertoire HTBI primers to construct TCR beta libraries. Before sequencing, the PCR products underwent gel purification. On the study's bioinformatics: A total of fewer than 80 TRBV and some 15 TRBJ segments were identified across samples and were used for gene usage analysis of CDR3 amino acid clonotypes. Filtered high-quality paired reads were merged into contigs using COPE and FqMerger. BLAST was used to align contigs to IMGT TRBV, TRBD and TRBJ reference genes, and CDR3 was defined according to IMGT. Any clonotype with a frequency above 0.1% was counted as a highly expanded clone. Shannon entropy was used to measure repertoire diversity, and the Gini coefficient was used to measure V-J evenness. A clonotype found in more than one individual was treated as public. The raw public data were reprocessed by TCRdb itself: fastp quality trimming at Q25, MiXCR clonotype calling, in-frame beta chains only. CDR3 protein sequences are deduplicated, and each keeps its most common genes and DNA. TCRdb assigned the V and J calls; the authors' analysis was not used. Within this sample are 400,000 to 550,000 distinct CDR3 sequences, with about 16% of them counted one time only. The ten largest make up around 10% of the sample.

The sample originates from a study of regulatory T cells in long-lasting Graves disease (dated by TCRdb to the early 2020s). Looking at the study overall: Antithyroid drugs had been taken for less than 3 months by newly diagnosed Graves' disease patients. Peripheral blood TCR sequencing and RNA sequencing compared persistent Graves' disease patients with newly diagnosed Graves' disease patients. The study took place in China and was registered as a clinical trial. A total of some 33 samples were covered by TCR sequencing, comprising approximately 13 persistent and 20 or so newly diagnosed Graves' disease patients.

Results the study describes overall, beyond this receptor: Preferential use of TRBV28, TRBJ1-2 and TRBJ2-5 was observed in persistent disease, whereas TRBV20-1 and TRBJ2-1 were favored in newly diagnosed disease. Peripheral blood alone was examined, since thyroid tissue, which constituted the primary lesion, could not be accessed. Compared with newly diagnosed patients, patients with persistent Graves' disease had lower TCR Shannon entropy and fewer highly expanded clones, which suggests clonal expansion. Sequencing and analysis were restricted to the TCR beta chain. As a limitation, the authors acknowledged that the small sample size may reduce accuracy. Persistent patients shared more public clonotypes among themselves (2,741) than newly diagnosed patients did (more than 950).

The same sample was also used in a study of T cells in Graves' hyperthyroidism and ophthalmopathy. As the second publication notes: Stable Graves' hyperthyroidism was defined as the absence of progression to ophthalmopathy over 18 months of follow-up. Hyperthyroidism patients were newly diagnosed, with disease duration under 2 months, and aged 18 to 65 years. The study excluded patients with uncontrolled infections, other autoimmune diseases, pregnancy or lactation. Diagnoses were established on the basis of clinical symptoms, serum thyroxine and TRAb, thyroid ultrasound, and orbital computed tomography. The first round of RT-PCR for the TCR CDR3 was performed with the HTBI primer set and the Qiagen OneStep RT-PCR kit. Most expanded thyroid clonotypes (frequency above 0.001) were also detected in blood, suggesting blood repertoires may reflect thyroid immune responses. A model built on a 13 V-J signature distinguished ophthalmopathy from stable hyperthyroidism, reaching around 90% sensitivity and about 81% specificity in cross-validation and 80%/75% in testing. In validation, progression to ophthalmopathy was predicted by the model with 55% to 71% sensitivity and nearly 75% specificity, a median of around 5.9 months before onset. A discovery cohort of about a hundred patients, 43 with Graves' ophthalmopathy and 55 to 60 with stable Graves' hyperthyroidism, was used to find distinguishing TCR V-J signatures. Whether ophthalmopathy could be predicted prospectively was tested in an independent validation cohort made up of roughly 20 hyperthyroidism patients plus 17 patients who later progressed to ophthalmopathy. The 100 discovery patients were divided at random into training and test sets in a 7:3 ratio. In addition, the study compared T-cell repertoires in thyroid tissue and in blood from several Graves' hyperthyroidism patients. Once sampling was done, hyperthyroidism patients were given methimazole at a starting dose of 30 mg daily, whereas ophthalmopathy patients were given high-dose intravenous methylprednisolone. Libraries were constructed in a second round of multiplex PCR, after which size selection and purification were carried out. Paired-end sequencing of the libraries was performed with 100 bp reads on an Illumina HiSeq2000. SOAPnuke was used to process the raw data, removing reads that contained adapters or uncalled bases, had a mean Phred below 15, or lacked an exact match to the constant primer or identifier. High-quality paired reads were merged with COPE v1.2.5, and unique nucleotide sequences were defined as clonotypes. Clonotypes were aligned to IMGT TRBV, TRBD and TRBJ reference segments using MiTCR v1.1. The analysis included only V-J combinations with a frequency above 0.0001, which together covered roughly 99% of the repertoires. A TCS score was defined as the ratio between F50 (clonal expansion) and ExV (chaos), using BLOSUM62-based TCRdist between CDR3 peptides within each V-J. Welch's t-statistics and random forest reduced 450 to 600 V-J features to roughly 13, which were used in a naive Bayes classifier (R e1071). No statistical method was used to set the sample size in advance, and investigators knew the group allocation. The paper describes TCR Vbeta CDR3 sequencing of 120 to 150 peripheral blood samples, made up of about 41 ophthalmopathy patients, around 78 hyperthyroidism patients and approximately 17 progressor patients.

The source was peripheral blood mononuclear cells (PBMCs), collected at new diagnosis, from a patient treated with antithyroid drugs. The sequence was obtained from a woman aged 25-40 years with Graves disease. Donor details come from another sample of the same person, matched by shared clones. The V gene is TRBV6-2 or TRBV6-3 and the J gene is TRBJ2-3; the D gene is possibly TRBD2, with 6 bases matching. The nucleotide sequence reads as follows: TGTGCCAGCAGTTACCGGGAGCTTCCAGATACGCAGTATTTT. This encodes CASSYRELPDTQYF.